A selection of T cell receptor beta chains follows, all from one sample in a study of blood T cell repertoires in COVID-19. This table comes from immunoSEQ multiplex PCR, and its TCRdb copy is limited to in-frame clones, with some not included. Here the sample spans under 350,000 clones, 75% to 90% being singletons. Material: peripheral blood. All receptors come from an older woman with acute or convalescent COVID-19. CDR3s include the opening cysteine and the closing phenylalanine or tryptophan. Each record gives: V gene, clone size, D gene, J gene, CDR3 DNA, CDR3 protein. A D gene is named only where the DNA matches it firmly. Clone size, where shown, is once, few, many, or a class for clones that have expanded.

TRBV19,NA,NA,TRBJ1-5,TGTGCCAGTAGTATTGGTGGCCAGCCCCAGCATTTT,CASSIGGQPQHF
TRBV7-2,NA,NA,TRBJ2-1,TGTGCCAGCAGCTTAACTAGAGATGGCAATGAGCAGTTCTTC,CASSLTRDGNEQFF
TRBV2,NA,NA,TRBJ1-1,TGTGCCAGCAGTGGGTCAAGCTTGGACACTGAAGCTTTCTTT,CASSGSSLDTEAFF
TRBV3-1/TRBV3-2,NA,NA,TRBJ1-2,TGTGCCAGCAGCCGGGGGCAGTCATATGGCTACACCTTC,CASSRGQSYGYTF
TRBV29-1,once,NA,TRBJ1-2,TGCAGCGGTTCGGACAGCCGAGAGGGCTACACCTTC,CSGSDSREGYTF
TRBV7-8,few,NA,TRBJ1-2,TGTGCCAGCAGCTTAGCGCCAGGTTTTGGCTACACCTTC,CASSLAPGFGYTF
TRBV16,NA,NA,TRBJ2-7,TGTGCCAGCAGCCAAATCCTACACAGGGGAGGCTACGAGCAGTACTTC,CASSQILHRGGYEQYF
TRBV3-1/TRBV3-2,NA,NA,TRBJ1-5,TGTGCCAGCAGCCTAAGAGGGAACAATCAGCCCCAGCATTTT,CASSLRGNNQPQHF
TRBV2,NA,NA,TRBJ2-7,TGTGCCAGCAAATCAAGTCGGGGGTTCTACGAGCAGTACTTC,CASKSSRGFYEQYF
TRBV3-1/TRBV3-2,NA,NA,TRBJ2-7,TGTGCCAGCAGCCAAGACTTCAGAAAGCAGTACTTC,CASSQDFRKQYF
TRBV5-1,NA,NA,TRBJ1-5,TGCGCCAGCAGCCTGGACGGGCAGCCCCAGCATTTT,CASSLDGQPQHF
TRBV7-8,NA,NA,TRBJ2-7,TGTGCCAGCAGCGGTTACTCAGGTTACGAGCAGTACTTC,CASSGYSGYEQYF
TRBV6-5,NA,NA,TRBJ2-7,TGTGCCAGCAGTTCCCCGAAACAGGGCTACGAGCAGTACTTC,CASSSPKQGYEQYF
TRBV19,few,NA,TRBJ1-4,TGTGCCAGTAGTATCCGGGCGGGGGGCATGAGAGAAAAACTGTTTTTT,CASSIRAGGMREKLFF
TRBV5-1,NA,NA,TRBJ2-1,TGCGCCAGCAGCTTGGGCGGGGGCGTCTCCTACAATGAGCAGTTCTTC,CASSLGGGVSYNEQFF
TRBV6-6,NA,NA,TRBJ2-5,TGTGCCAGCAGTTCAGGACGGACTCCACAAGAGACCCAGTACTTC,CASSSGRTPQETQYF
TRBV2,NA,NA,TRBJ2-1,TGTGCCAGCAGCGTAAATGAAGACAGTGAGCAGTTCTTC,CASSVNEDSEQFF